These T cell receptor beta chains were read from a single sample in a study of PD-1 blockade in classical Hodgkin lymphoma. TCRdb's table, derived via immunoSEQ multiplex PCR, lists solely in-frame clones and lacks some. The data show roughly 90,000 clones, 83% seen once. The sequencing here drew on peripheral blood mononuclear cells (PBMCs), taken before the fourth cycle of nivolumab. The receptors come from a human donor with classical Hodgkin lymphoma. Each CDR3 is given with its conserved first and last residue. The D gene is left open where the match is weak. Size tells how often a clone was seen (once, few, many) or the class of an expanded clone, and some rows leave it out.

d_gene: -
abundance: -
j_gene: TRBJ2-1
v_gene: TRBV19
CDR3aa: CASKPGPGRNEQFF
CDR3nt: TGTGCCAGTAAACCGGGCCCTGGTAGGAATGAGCAGTTCTTC

d_gene: TRBD1
abundance: once
j_gene: TRBJ1-1
v_gene: TRBV2
CDR3aa: CASSTGTGHPRRAFF
CDR3nt: TGTGCCAGCAGTACCGGGACAGGGCATCCAAGAAGGGCTTTCTTT

d_gene: -
abundance: -
j_gene: TRBJ2-7
v_gene: TRBV5-6
CDR3aa: CASSLTGVVYEQYF
CDR3nt: TGTGCCAGCAGCTTGACGGGGGTGGTTTACGAGCAGTACTTC

d_gene: TRBD2
abundance: -
j_gene: TRBJ2-1
v_gene: TRBV7-2
CDR3aa: CASSLRLAVQFF
CDR3nt: TGTGCCAGCAGCCTGAGACTAGCGGTCCAGTTCTTC

d_gene: -
abundance: -
j_gene: TRBJ2-5
v_gene: TRBV30
CDR3aa: CAWRHDRYQETQYF
CDR3nt: TGTGCCTGGAGACACGACAGGTACCAAGAGACCCAGTACTTC

d_gene: TRBD1
abundance: -
j_gene: TRBJ2-2
v_gene: TRBV25-1
CDR3aa: CASSDAGGANTGELFF
CDR3nt: TGTGCCAGCAGTGATGCAGGGGGCGCGAACACCGGGGAGCTGTTTTTT

d_gene: -
abundance: -
j_gene: TRBJ1-4
v_gene: TRBV5-8
CDR3aa: CASSLPGNEKLFF
CDR3nt: TGTGCCAGCAGCTTGCCCGGGAATGAAAAACTGTTTTTT

d_gene: -
abundance: medium-sized
j_gene: TRBJ1-1
v_gene: TRBV9
CDR3aa: CASSVNDDEAFF
CDR3nt: TGTGCCAGCAGCGTAAATGACGACGAAGCTTTCTTT

d_gene: TRBD1
abundance: once
j_gene: TRBJ2-1
v_gene: TRBV7-8
CDR3aa: CASSLSGGYNEQFF
CDR3nt: TGTGCCAGCAGCTTGTCAGGGGGCTACAATGAGCAGTTCTTC

d_gene: TRBD2
abundance: -
j_gene: TRBJ2-1
v_gene: TRBV19
CDR3aa: CASWEGSGSSYNEQFF
CDR3nt: TGTGCCAGTTGGGAGGGCAGCGGGAGCTCCTACAATGAGCAGTTCTTC

d_gene: -
abundance: -
j_gene: TRBJ1-1
v_gene: TRBV6-6
CDR3aa: CASSLKRNTEAFF
CDR3nt: TGTGCCAGCAGTCTTAAGAGGAACACTGAAGCTTTCTTT

d_gene: TRBD1
abundance: -
j_gene: TRBJ1-1
v_gene: TRBV5-6
CDR3aa: CASSLADRGRTEAFF
CDR3nt: TGTGCCAGCAGCTTGGCCGACAGGGGCAGGACTGAAGCTTTCTTT

d_gene: -
abundance: -
j_gene: TRBJ1-1
v_gene: TRBV29-1
CDR3aa: CSGGTRATEAFF
CDR3nt: TGCAGCGGCGGGACCCGGGCCACTGAAGCTTTCTTT

d_gene: TRBD1
abundance: -
j_gene: TRBJ2-1
v_gene: TRBV7-6
CDR3aa: CASSLRTGYNEQFF
CDR3nt: TGTGCCAGCAGCCTGCGGACAGGATACAATGAGCAGTTCTTC

d_gene: TRBD1
abundance: -
j_gene: TRBJ1-2
v_gene: TRBV9
CDR3aa: CASSDGTGAGGYTF
CDR3nt: TGTGCCAGCAGCGACGGGACAGGGGCGGGTGGCTACACCTTC

d_gene: TRBD1
abundance: -
j_gene: TRBJ1-4
v_gene: TRBV25-1
CDR3aa: CASSEGQGSTNEKLFF
CDR3nt: TGTGCCAGCAGTGAGGGACAGGGATCAACTAATGAAAAACTGTTTTTT

d_gene: -
abundance: -
j_gene: TRBJ2-2
v_gene: TRBV7-3
CDR3aa: CASSRGFNTGELFF
CDR3nt: TGTGCCAGCAGTAGGGGGTTCAACACCGGGGAGCTGTTTTTT

d_gene: TRBD1
abundance: -
j_gene: TRBJ2-3
v_gene: TRBV5-1
CDR3aa: CASSLGTGGTDTQYF
CDR3nt: TGCGCCAGCAGCTTGGGGACAGGGGGCACAGATACGCAGTATTTT

d_gene: -
abundance: -
j_gene: TRBJ2-7
v_gene: TRBV18
CDR3aa: CASSPPARAREQYF
CDR3nt: TGTGCCAGCTCACCACCGGCCCGAGCTAGGGAGCAGTACTTC

d_gene: -
abundance: -
j_gene: TRBJ2-7
v_gene: TRBV30
CDR3aa: CAWVKGKGYSTAYEQYF
CDR3nt: TGTGCCTGGGTCAAGGGGAAGGGCTATTCGACTGCCTACGAGCAGTACTTC

d_gene: -
abundance: -
j_gene: TRBJ2-7
v_gene: TRBV18
CDR3aa: CASSPRPGALFIQYF
CDR3nt: TGTGCCAGCTCACCAAGGCCAGGGGCCCTTTTTATACAGTACTTC

d_gene: -
abundance: once
j_gene: TRBJ1-1
v_gene: TRBV11-1
CDR3aa: CASRYGPANTEAFF
CDR3nt: TGTGCCAGCAGATACGGACCTGCGAACACTGAAGCTTTCTTT

d_gene: TRBD1
abundance: -
j_gene: TRBJ2-7
v_gene: TRBV5-1
CDR3aa: CASSLRTGSYEQYF
CDR3nt: TGCGCCAGCAGCCTCAGGACAGGGTCCTACGAGCAGTACTTC

d_gene: -
abundance: -
j_gene: TRBJ2-3
v_gene: TRBV5-1
CDR3aa: CASSSPGTDTQYF
CDR3nt: TGCGCCAGCAGCTCCCCGGGGACAGATACGCAGTATTTT

d_gene: -
abundance: -
j_gene: TRBJ2-5
v_gene: TRBV19
CDR3aa: CASSQRQAQETQYF
CDR3nt: TGTGCCAGTAGTCAACGCCAGGCCCAAGAGACCCAGTACTTC

d_gene: TRBD1
abundance: -
j_gene: TRBJ2-7
v_gene: TRBV4-1
CDR3aa: CASSHPDRDEQYF
CDR3nt: TGCGCCAGCAGCCACCCTGACAGGGACGAGCAGTACTTC

d_gene: -
abundance: -
j_gene: TRBJ1-4
v_gene: TRBV6-4
CDR3aa: CASSAGATNEKLFF
CDR3nt: TGTGCCAGCAGTGCGGGTGCAACTAATGAAAAACTGTTTTTT

d_gene: -
abundance: -
j_gene: TRBJ2-3
v_gene: TRBV12-5
CDR3aa: CASGPSGSDTQYF
CDR3nt: TGTGCTAGTGGTCCTTCCGGGTCGGATACGCAGTATTTT

d_gene: -
abundance: -
j_gene: TRBJ1-1
v_gene: TRBV18
CDR3aa: CASLPDPQGYTEAFF
CDR3nt: TGTGCCAGCCTCCCCGACCCTCAGGGGTACACTGAAGCTTTCTTT

d_gene: -
abundance: -
j_gene: TRBJ1-4
v_gene: TRBV5-6
CDR3aa: CASSFPRGNEKLFF
CDR3nt: TGTGCCAGCAGCTTCCCCAGGGGTAATGAAAAACTGTTTTTT

d_gene: -
abundance: -
j_gene: TRBJ1-1
v_gene: TRBV5-6
CDR3aa: CASSYDVGGVNTEAFF
CDR3nt: TGTGCCAGCAGCTACGACGTAGGTGGGGTGAACACTGAAGCTTTCTTT

d_gene: TRBD1
abundance: -
j_gene: TRBJ2-7
v_gene: TRBV7-9
CDR3aa: CASSLVGGTGREQYF
CDR3nt: TGTGCCAGCAGCTTAGTGGGTGGGACAGGTAGGGAGCAGTACTTC

d_gene: TRBD2
abundance: -
j_gene: TRBJ2-1
v_gene: TRBV7-2
CDR3aa: CASSLPFFRGSSLAEQFF
CDR3nt: TGTGCCAGCAGCCTCCCTTTTTTCCGCGGGAGTTCTCTGGCTGAGCAGTTCTTC

d_gene: TRBD2
abundance: medium-sized
j_gene: TRBJ2-5
v_gene: TRBV19
CDR3aa: CASSIGTSISETQYF
CDR3nt: TGTGCCAGTAGTATTGGGACTAGTATATCGGAGACCCAGTACTTC

d_gene: TRBD2
abundance: -
j_gene: TRBJ2-3
v_gene: TRBV7-2
CDR3aa: CASSLVKTSGTFTDTQYF
CDR3nt: TGTGCCAGCAGCCTGGTTAAGACTAGCGGGACTTTCACAGATACGCAGTATTTT

d_gene: TRBD1
abundance: -
j_gene: TRBJ1-4
v_gene: TRBV28
CDR3aa: CASSPSGTGPATNEKLFF
CDR3nt: TGTGCCAGCAGTCCATCGGGGACAGGGCCTGCAACTAATGAAAAACTGTTTTTT

d_gene: -
abundance: -
j_gene: TRBJ1-1
v_gene: TRBV5-6
CDR3aa: CASARGGRTEAFF
CDR3nt: TGTGCCAGCGCCCGGGGAGGCAGGACTGAAGCTTTCTTT

d_gene: TRBD2
abundance: few
j_gene: TRBJ2-7
v_gene: TRBV6-1
CDR3aa: CASSRPGLEYEQYF
CDR3nt: TGTGCCAGCAGCAGGCCGGGACTAGAGTACGAGCAGTACTTC

d_gene: -
abundance: -
j_gene: TRBJ2-1
v_gene: TRBV5-1
CDR3aa: CASSLEGGHNNEQFF
CDR3nt: TGCGCCAGCAGCCTGGAAGGTGGGCACAACAATGAGCAGTTCTTC

d_gene: TRBD2
abundance: -
j_gene: TRBJ2-7
v_gene: TRBV7-2
CDR3aa: CASSPKREVYEQYF
CDR3nt: TGTGCCAGCAGCCCGAAGCGGGAGGTCTACGAGCAGTACTTC

d_gene: TRBD2
abundance: -
j_gene: TRBJ2-5
v_gene: TRBV11-2
CDR3aa: CASRPTSGGLYQETQYF
CDR3nt: TGTGCCAGCAGACCGACTAGCGGGGGACTCTATCAAGAGACCCAGTACTTC

d_gene: -
abundance: -
j_gene: TRBJ2-5
v_gene: TRBV18
CDR3aa: CASSRAGGVETQYF
CDR3nt: TGTGCCAGCTCCCGGGCTGGGGGCGTGGAGACCCAGTACTTC

d_gene: TRBD1
abundance: -
j_gene: TRBJ1-4
v_gene: TRBV7-8
CDR3aa: CASSMTGRNEKLFF
CDR3nt: TGTGCCAGCAGTATGACAGGGAGGAATGAAAAACTGTTTTTT

d_gene: -
abundance: -
j_gene: TRBJ1-1
v_gene: TRBV14
CDR3aa: CASSSTMNTEAFF
CDR3nt: TGTGCCAGCAGCTCTACTATGAACACTGAAGCTTTCTTT